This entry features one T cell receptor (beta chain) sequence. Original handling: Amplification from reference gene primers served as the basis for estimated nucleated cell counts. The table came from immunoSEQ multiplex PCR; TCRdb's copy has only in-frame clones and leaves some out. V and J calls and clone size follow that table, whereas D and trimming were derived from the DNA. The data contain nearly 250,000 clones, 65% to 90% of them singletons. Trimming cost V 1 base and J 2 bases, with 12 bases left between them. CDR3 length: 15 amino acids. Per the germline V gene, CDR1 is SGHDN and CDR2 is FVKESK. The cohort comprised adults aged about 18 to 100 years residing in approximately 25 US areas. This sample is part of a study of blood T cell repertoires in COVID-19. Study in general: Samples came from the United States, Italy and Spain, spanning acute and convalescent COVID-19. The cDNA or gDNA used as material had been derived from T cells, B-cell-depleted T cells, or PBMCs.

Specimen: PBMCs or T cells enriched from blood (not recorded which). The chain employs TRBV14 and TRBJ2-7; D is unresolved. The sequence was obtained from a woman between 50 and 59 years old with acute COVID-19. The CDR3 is CASSQGPSVTYEQYF. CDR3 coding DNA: TGTGCCAGCAGCCAAGGTCCCAGCGTAACCTACGAGCAGTACTTC.